These 14 T cell receptor beta chains share one sample of origin, sequenced in a study of blood T cell repertoires in COVID-19. Assay: immunoSEQ multiplex PCR; the TCRdb copy retains only in-frame clones and omits some. This sample has about 75,000 clones; around 89% occur once, and the top ten carry approximately 19%. Sequences were obtained from peripheral blood. The receptors come from a human donor in a cohort sampled during active COVID-19.

The chain links TRBV29-1 to TRBJ1-5, with D maybe TRBD1 (5 bases). Germline CDR1 and CDR2: SQVTM and ANQGSEA. The CDR3 is made up of 14 amino acids. Trimming shortened V by 7 bases and J by 0 bases, and 13 bases separated the two germline ends. CDR3 protein: CSARAGNSNQPQHF. In nucleotides, the CDR3 is TGCAGCGCCAGGGCGGGGAATAGCAATCAGCCCCAGCATTTT.

V and J are TRBV3-1 (or the pseudogene TRBV3-2) and TRBJ2-7; a possible D gene is TRBD1 (6 bases). Per the germline V gene, CDR1 is LGHDT and CDR2 is YNNKEL (reference sequence). This CDR3 is built from 15 residues. V was trimmed by 2 bases and J by 8 bases, leaving 19 bases between them. DNA of the CDR3: TGTGCCAGCAGCCAAAGCAGGGACACTCGTACTCAGCAGTACTTC. Protein sequence: CASSQSRDTRTQQYF.

There are a few counts of this clone. J is TRBJ1-1 and V is TRBV29-1; 9 bases are shared with TRBD1. Germline CDR1 reads SQVTM; CDR2 reads ANQGSEA. V gave up 7 bases and J gave up 5 bases; unmatched junction bases: 8. The CDR3 is made up of 13 amino acids. CDR3 protein: CSAPGQGRTEAFF. As DNA, the CDR3 is TGCAGCGCCCCGGGACAGGGTCGAACTGAAGCTTTCTTT.

V is TRBV6-2 or TRBV6-3 and J is TRBJ2-1; 8 bases map to TRBD2. With 6 bases clipped from V and 3 bases from J, the junction kept 10 bases outside the gene matches. Germline V lookup: CDR1 MNHEY, CDR2 SVGEGT. The CDR3 runs to 16 residues. The CDR3 bases are TGTGCCAGCAGCACCCAGCGGGAGAATTTCTACAATGAGCAGTTCTTC. It encodes CASSTQRENFYNEQFF.

This clone occurred once. The chain recombines TRBV24-1 with TRBJ1-6; 7 bases map to TRBD1. This CDR3 has 14 residues. Germline CDR1 KGHDR, CDR2 SFDVKD. The trim removed 3 bases at V and 6 bases at J, leaving 1 base unmatched. CDR3 protein: CATSDRGLNSPLHF. CDR3 sequence (DNA): TGTGCCACCAGTGATAGGGGGCTTAATTCACCCCTCCACTTT.

The rearrangement joins TRBV6-5 to TRBJ2-1, with TRBD2 as a possible D gene (7 bases). From germline, CDR1 is MNHEY and CDR2 SVGAGI. The V end lost 6 bases, the J end lost 5 bases, and 14 bases lay between the germline ends. The CDR3 runs to 14 residues. The CDR3 sequence is CASRAGGQDNEQFF. The CDR3 region has the DNA TGTGCCAGCAGAGCCGGGGGGCAGGACAATGAGCAGTTCTTC.

The V call is TRBV15, the J call TRBJ2-7; 7 bases map to TRBD2. In germline, CDR1 is LNHNV, CDR2 YYDKDF (reference sequence). With V trimmed by 4 bases and J by 2 bases, 8 bases remained unmatched. This CDR3 is built from 15 residues. CDR3 protein: CATSKVGGETYEQYF. In nucleotides, the CDR3 is TGTGCCACCAGCAAAGTTGGGGGGGAAACCTACGAGCAGTACTTC. Filled out from reference TRBV15 and TRBJ2-7, the complete variable domain reads DAMVIQNPRYQVTQFGKPVTLSCSQTLNHNVMYWYQQKSSQAPKLLFHYYDKDFNNEADTPDNFQSRRPNTSFCFLDIRSPGLGDTAMYLCATSKVGGETYEQYFGPGTRLTVT.

This chain connects TRBV4-3 to TRBJ2-2; no reliable D call. This CDR3 is 15 amino acids long. V lost 0 bases to trimming and J lost 0 bases, with 5 bases between them. CDR1 is LGHNA and CDR2 is YSLEER in the germline V gene. The CDR3 DNA is TGCGCCAGCAGCCAAGAGGCAGCGAACACCGGGGAGCTGTTTTTT. This gives the protein CASSQEAANTGELFF.

The chain's CDR3 is CASSLDRGNVFNEQFF. The CDR3 nucleotides read TGTGCCAGCAGCTTGGACAGGGGTAATGTTTTCAATGAGCAGTTCTTC. The genes are TRBV5-4 and TRBJ2-1, with 7 positions matching TRBD1. V gave up 0 bases and J gave up 6 bases; unmatched junction bases: 9. Germline CDR1 SGHNT, CDR2 YYREEE (reference sequence). The CDR3 has 16 residues.

CDR3 nucleotides: TGCAGCGTTGAGTGGGGTAGCGGACGTGAGCAGTTCTTC. Protein product: CSVEWGSGREQFF. V and J are TRBV29-1 and TRBJ2-1; D perhaps matches TRBD2 (6 bases). The ends were cut back, 3 bases at V and 9 bases at J, with 15 bases in the middle. Germline CDR1 reads SQVTM; CDR2 reads ANQGSEA. The CDR3 runs 13 residues.

The chain links TRBV6-4 to TRBJ1-2; 7 bases are a match to TRBD1. The V and J ends lost 2 bases and 7 bases, in that order; junction bases with no gene match: 10. This CDR3 comprises 15 residues. CDR1 and CDR2 (germline): MRHNA, SNTAGT. In nucleotides, the CDR3 is TGTGCCAGCAGTGACGGCGGGGCAGGGGGACTTGGCTACACCTTC. This codes for CASSDGGAGGLGYTF.

This clone was seen only once. The rearrangement joins TRBV6-5 to TRBJ1-6; 9 nucleotides line up with TRBD1. There are 15 residues in the CDR3. Germline CDR1 reads MNHEY; CDR2 reads SVGAGI. Trimming cost V 5 bases and J 6 bases; bases outside gene matches: 5. The CDR3 region has the DNA TGTGCCAGCAGTAACAGGGGGCAGGCTAATTCACCCCTCCACTTT. It specifies CASSNRGQANSPLHF.

The sample holds a few counts of this clone. The chain has TRBV18 and TRBJ2-7; 10 bases are a match to TRBD1. This CDR3 is 13 amino acids long. The germline gives CDR1 KGHSH, CDR2 LQKENI. The V segment lost 3 bases and the J segment 7 bases; nucleotides outside the gene matches: 3. CDR3: CASSPGTGAEQYF. The CDR3 nucleotides read TGTGCCAGCTCACCCGGGACAGGGGCTGAGCAGTACTTC.

The V gene is TRBV10-1, the J gene TRBJ1-1, with D possibly being TRBD1 (6 bases). The CDR3 is 15 amino acids. Germline values: CDR1 WNHNN, CDR2 SYGVQD (reference sequence). V was cut by 0 bases and J by 5 bases, with 13 bases left in between. CDR3 loop: CASSESRGALTEAFF. In nucleotides, the CDR3 is TGCGCCAGCAGTGAGTCGCGGGGGGCTCTAACTGAAGCTTTCTTT.